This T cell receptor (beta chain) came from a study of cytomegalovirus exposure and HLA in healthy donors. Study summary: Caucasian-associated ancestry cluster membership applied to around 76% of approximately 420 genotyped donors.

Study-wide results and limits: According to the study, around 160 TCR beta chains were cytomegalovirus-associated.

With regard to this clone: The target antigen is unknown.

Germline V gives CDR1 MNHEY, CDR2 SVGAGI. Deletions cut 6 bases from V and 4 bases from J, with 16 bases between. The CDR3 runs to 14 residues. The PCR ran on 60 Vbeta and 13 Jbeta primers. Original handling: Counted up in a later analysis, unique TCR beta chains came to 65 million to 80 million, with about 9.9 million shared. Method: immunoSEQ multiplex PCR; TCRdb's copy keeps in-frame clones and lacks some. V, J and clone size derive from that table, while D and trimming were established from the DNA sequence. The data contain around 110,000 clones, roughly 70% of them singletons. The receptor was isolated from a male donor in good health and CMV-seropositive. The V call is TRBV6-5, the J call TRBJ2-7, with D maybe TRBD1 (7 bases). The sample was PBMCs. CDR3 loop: CASRARAGGYEQYF. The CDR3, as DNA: TGTGCCAGCAGAGCCAGGGCAGGGGGGTACGAGCAGTACTTC.